This T cell receptor (beta chain) was recovered during a study of blood T cell repertoires in COVID-19. Cohorts were based on clinical histories the participants reported. Two negative PCRs, clearance, or symptom resolution were required of recovered Cohort 3 donors. As originally analysed: Quantification of nucleated cells was approximated via reference gene primer amplification. Libraries were prepared by immunoSEQ multiplex PCR; TCRdb keeps only in-frame clonotypes and omits some of them. V, J and clone size are those of that table, while D and trimming were read from the DNA. Among hundreds of thousands of clones listed, 75% to 90% were seen once. The specimen sequenced was PBMCs or T cells enriched from blood (not recorded which). The TCR comes from a woman aged 55-70 years who had recovered from COVID-19.

CDR3 loop: CASSLGQDSNQPQHF. The DNA of the CDR3 is TGTGCCAGCTCACTCGGACAGGATAGCAATCAGCCCCAGCATTTT. The chain links TRBV18 to TRBJ1-5, with 7 bases matching TRBD1. CDR1 KGHSH and CDR2 LQKENI come from the germline V gene. After removal of 4 bases from V and 0 bases from J, the junction contained 3 bases not matched to a gene. The CDR3 runs 15 residues.